This T cell receptor (beta chain) was sequenced during a study of graft-versus-host responses after intestinal transplantation. V lost 0 bases to trimming and J lost 2 bases, with 8 bases between them. CDR3 length: 14 residues. Looked up from germline, CDR1 is SGHNT and CDR2 is YYREEE (reference sequence). Using immunoSEQ multiplex PCR, the repertoire was profiled, and TCRdb retains in-frame clones only, with some absent. The sample has over a thousand clones, about 86% seen once. The input for sequencing was PBMCs, taken 33 to 35 days after intestinal transplant. The chain recombines TRBV5-4 with TRBJ2-5; D is uncertain. The sequence was obtained from a human patient who received an intestinal transplant, so some T cells may come from the graft donor. CDR3 residues: CASSLGQTQETQYF. CDR3 DNA: TGTGCCAGCAGCTTGGGGCAAACACAAGAGACCCAGTACTTC.